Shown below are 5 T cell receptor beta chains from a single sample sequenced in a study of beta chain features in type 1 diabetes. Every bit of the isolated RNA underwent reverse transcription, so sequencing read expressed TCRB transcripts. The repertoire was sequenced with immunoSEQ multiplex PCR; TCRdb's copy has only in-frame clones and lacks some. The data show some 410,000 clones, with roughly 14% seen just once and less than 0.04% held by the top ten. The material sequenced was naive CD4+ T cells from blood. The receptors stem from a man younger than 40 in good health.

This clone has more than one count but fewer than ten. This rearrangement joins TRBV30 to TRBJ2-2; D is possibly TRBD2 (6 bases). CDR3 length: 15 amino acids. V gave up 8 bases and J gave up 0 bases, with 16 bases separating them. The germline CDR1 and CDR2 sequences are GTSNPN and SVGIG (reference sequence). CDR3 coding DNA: TGTGCCAGCTCCCCGGGACTCACGAACACCGGGGAGCTGTTTTTT. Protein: CASSPGLTNTGELFF.

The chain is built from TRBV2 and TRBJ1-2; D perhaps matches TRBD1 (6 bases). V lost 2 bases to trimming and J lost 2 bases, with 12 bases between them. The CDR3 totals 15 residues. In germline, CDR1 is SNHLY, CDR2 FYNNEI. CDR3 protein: CASSEPRGGNYGYTF. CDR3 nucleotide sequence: TGTGCCAGCAGTGAACCGAGAGGGGGAAACTATGGCTACACCTTC.

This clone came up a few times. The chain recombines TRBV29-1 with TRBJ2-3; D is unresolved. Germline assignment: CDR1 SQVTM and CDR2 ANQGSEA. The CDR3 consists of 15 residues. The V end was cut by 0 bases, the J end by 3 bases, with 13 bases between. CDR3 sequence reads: CSVEDFRLVTDTQYF. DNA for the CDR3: TGCAGCGTTGAAGATTTTCGTTTGGTAACAGATACGCAGTATTTT.

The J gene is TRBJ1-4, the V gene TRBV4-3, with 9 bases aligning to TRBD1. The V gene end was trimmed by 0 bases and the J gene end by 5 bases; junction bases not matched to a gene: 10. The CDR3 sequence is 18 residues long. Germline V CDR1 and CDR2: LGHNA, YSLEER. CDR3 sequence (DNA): TGCGCCAGCAGCCAAGACCGGACAGGGGAGGGACCAAATGAAAAACTGTTTTTT. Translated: CASSQDRTGEGPNEKLFF.

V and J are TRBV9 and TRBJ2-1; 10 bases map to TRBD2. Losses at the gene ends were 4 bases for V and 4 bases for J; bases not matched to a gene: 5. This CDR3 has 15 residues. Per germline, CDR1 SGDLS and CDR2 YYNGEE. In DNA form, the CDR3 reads TGTGCCAGCAGCATCACTAGCGGGGTATACAATGAGCAGTTCTTC. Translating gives CASSITSGVYNEQFF.